These T cell receptor beta chains were read from a single sample in a study of technical replicates of blood from a handful of donors. Clones were read by immunoSEQ multiplex PCR, and TCRdb kept only the in-frame ones, dropping some. The sample lists about 73,000 clones, over 90% occurring once. Input material: PBMCs. The receptors were gathered from a human donor in good health. Some clones in this sample may be carry-over from other donors' samples. Both conserved end residues are part of each CDR3. Each record gives: V gene, clone size, D gene, J gene, CDR3 DNA, CDR3 protein. A D gene is named only where the DNA matches it firmly. Only part of the rows carry a size: once, few, many, or a class if the clone is expanded.

TRBV30	.	.	TRBJ1-2	TGTGCCTGGACCCGGCTGGGGCTAGGCTACACCTTC	CAWTRLGLGYTF
TRBV19	.	TRBD1	TRBJ2-1	TGTGCCAGTAGTATGCGGACAGGTTACAATGAGCAGTTCTTC	CASSMRTGYNEQFF
TRBV4-3	.	.	TRBJ2-7	TGCGCCAGCAGCCAAGATACGGCGGGTGTCTCCTACGAGCAGTACTTC	CASSQDTAGVSYEQYF
TRBV7-6	.	.	TRBJ2-1	TGTGCCAGCAGCTTAAGCGTGGTCACCTACAATGAGCAGTTCTTC	CASSLSVVTYNEQFF
TRBV10-3	.	TRBD1	TRBJ2-2	TGTGCCGTCGAGGGACAGGGAGGCGGGGAGCTGTTTTTT	CAVEGQGGGELFF
TRBV6-5	.	.	TRBJ2-7	TGTGCCAGCAGGGGGGCCGGGGCGACCTACGAGCAGTACTTC	CASRGAGATYEQYF
TRBV7-9	.	.	TRBJ1-2	TGTGCCAGCAGCTTATCAACCGGCGGCGGGGTCGCATATGGCTACACCTTC	CASSLSTGGGVAYGYTF
TRBV18	.	.	TRBJ1-4	TGTGCCAGCTCACATACGAACAGGGTTGAGGAAAAACTGTTTTTT	CASSHTNRVEEKLFF
TRBV15	.	.	TRBJ1-2	TGTGCCACCAGCAGAGATCGCCAGAAGTATGGCTACACCTTC	CATSRDRQKYGYTF
TRBV5-6	.	TRBD1	TRBJ2-4	TGTGCCAGCAGCCCGGAGGAGAGGGGGCTAAGAGCCAAAAACATTCAGTACTTC	CASSPEERGLRAKNIQYF
TRBV2	.	.	TRBJ2-3	TGTGCCAGCAGCGCTAGCACCCCCCCAGATACGCAGTATTTT	CASSASTPPDTQYF
TRBV15	once	.	TRBJ1-1	TGTGCCACCAGCAAGCAACGGGACACTGAAGCTTTCTTT	CATSKQRDTEAFF
TRBV7-6	.	TRBD2	TRBJ2-3	TGTGCCAGCAGCCGTAGGACTAGCGGTGGGAATGCAGATACGCAGTATTTT	CASSRRTSGGNADTQYF
TRBV6-5	.	TRBD2	TRBJ2-2	TGTGCCAGCAGTTACTCATCTAGCGGGGGTAGTCGGGAGCTGTTTTTT	CASSYSSSGGSRELFF